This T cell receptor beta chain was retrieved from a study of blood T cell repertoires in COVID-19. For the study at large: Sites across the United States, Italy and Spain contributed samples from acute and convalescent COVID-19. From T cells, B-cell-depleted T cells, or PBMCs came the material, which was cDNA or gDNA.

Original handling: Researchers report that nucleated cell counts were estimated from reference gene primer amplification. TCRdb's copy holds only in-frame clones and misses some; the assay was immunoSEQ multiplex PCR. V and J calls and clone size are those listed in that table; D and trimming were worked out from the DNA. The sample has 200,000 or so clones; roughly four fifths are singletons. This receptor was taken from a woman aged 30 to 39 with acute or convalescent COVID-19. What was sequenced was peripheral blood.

The CDR3 DNA reads TGTGCCAGTAGTACCTCGGGACAGGGTGGGGAGACCCAGTACTTC. It is translated as CASSTSGQGGETQYF. J is TRBJ2-5 and V is TRBV19; TRBD1 aligns across 9 bases. The V gene end was trimmed by 4 bases and the J gene end by 5 bases; junction bases not matched to a gene: 8. Germline loops: CDR1 LNHDA, CDR2 SQIVND (reference sequence). The CDR3 is 15 amino acids.